The source of this T cell receptor (beta chain) is a study of blood T cells in healthy people across ages. This CDR3 spans 12 amino acids. Germline V CDR1 and CDR2: DFQATT, SNEGSKA (reference sequence). V was clipped by 5 bases and J by 7 bases, with 15 bases between them. In this sample, this clonotype turned up a few times. Sample-barcoded 5' priming and a J-beta primer mix drove a second PCR of about 6 to 11 cycles. TCRdb redid the calling of the 5' RACE reads with MiXCR, one entry per CDR3 protein. The data show fewer than 950,000 distinct CDR3 sequences, about 37% seen once. This clonotype was obtained from a man younger than 35 in good health. The chain combines TRBV20-1 with TRBJ2-7, with D possibly being TRBD1 (5 bases). Sequenced sample: blood. CDR3 in DNA: TGCAGTGCTGGGGCCCTCCTTAGGGAGCAGTACTTC. Translation: CSAGALLREQYF.